This T cell receptor beta chain was recovered during a study of blood T cell repertoires in COVID-19. The wider study: Sample material is recorded as cDNA or gDNA derived from T cells, B-cell-depleted T cells, or PBMCs.

Participants, about 18 to 90 years old, spanned 25 or so US areas. Researchers sorted participants into cohorts using their self-reported clinical history. Donors in Cohort 3 counted as recovered after two negative PCRs, clearance, or symptom resolution. The V gene's germline CDR1 is MNHEY and CDR2 SVGEGT. This CDR3 spans 17 amino acids. V lost 3 bases, J lost 3 bases, and 7 bases stayed unmatched. Method: immunoSEQ multiplex PCR; TCRdb's copy keeps in-frame clones and lacks some. This table has 150,000 to 200,000 clones, about nine tenths appearing once. The rearrangement links TRBV6-2 or TRBV6-3 to TRBJ2-3; TRBD2 agrees at 12 bases. This clonotype was sampled from a woman between 18 and 29 years old who had recovered from COVID-19. Input material: PBMCs or T cells enriched from blood (not recorded which). CDR3 amino acids: CASSYETSGRGTDTQYF. The CDR3 DNA follows: TGTGCCAGCAGTTATGAGACTAGCGGGAGAGGTACAGATACGCAGTATTTT.